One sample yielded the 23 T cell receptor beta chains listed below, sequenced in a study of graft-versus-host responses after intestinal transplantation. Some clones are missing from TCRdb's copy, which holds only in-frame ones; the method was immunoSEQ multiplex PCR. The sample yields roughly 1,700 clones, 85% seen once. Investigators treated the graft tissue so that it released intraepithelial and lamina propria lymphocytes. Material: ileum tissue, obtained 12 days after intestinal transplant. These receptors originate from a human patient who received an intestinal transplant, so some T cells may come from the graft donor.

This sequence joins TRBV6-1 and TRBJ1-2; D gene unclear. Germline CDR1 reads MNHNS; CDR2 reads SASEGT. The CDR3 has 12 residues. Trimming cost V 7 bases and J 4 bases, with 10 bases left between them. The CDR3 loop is CASTSILYGYTF. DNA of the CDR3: TGTGCCAGCACCAGCATTCTCTATGGCTACACCTTC.

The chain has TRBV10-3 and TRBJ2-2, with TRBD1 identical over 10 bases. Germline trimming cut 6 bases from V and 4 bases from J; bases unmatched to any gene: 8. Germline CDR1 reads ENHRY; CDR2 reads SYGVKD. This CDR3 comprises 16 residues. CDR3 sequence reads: CAIRKNWTGGTGELFF. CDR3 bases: TGTGCCATCAGGAAAAATTGGACAGGGGGCACCGGGGAGCTGTTTTTT.

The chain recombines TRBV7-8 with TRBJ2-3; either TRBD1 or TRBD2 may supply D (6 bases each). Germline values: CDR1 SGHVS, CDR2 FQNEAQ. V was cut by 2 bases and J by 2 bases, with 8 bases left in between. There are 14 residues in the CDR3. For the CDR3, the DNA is TGTGCCAGCAGCTTACGGGGGCTCACAGATACGCAGTATTTT. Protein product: CASSLRGLTDTQYF.

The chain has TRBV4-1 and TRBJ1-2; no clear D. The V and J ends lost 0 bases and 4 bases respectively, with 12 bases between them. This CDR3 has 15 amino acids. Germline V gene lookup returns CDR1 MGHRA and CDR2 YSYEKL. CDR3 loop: CASSQDRRDSYGYTF. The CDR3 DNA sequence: TGCGCCAGCAGCCAAGATAGGAGGGATTCCTATGGCTACACCTTC.

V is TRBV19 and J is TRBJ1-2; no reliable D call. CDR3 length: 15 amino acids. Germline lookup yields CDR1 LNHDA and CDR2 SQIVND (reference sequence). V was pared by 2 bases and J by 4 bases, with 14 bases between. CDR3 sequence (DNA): TGTGCCAGTAGTATACCGGGTTTCCCGCTCTATGGCTACACCTTC. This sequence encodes CASSIPGFPLYGYTF.

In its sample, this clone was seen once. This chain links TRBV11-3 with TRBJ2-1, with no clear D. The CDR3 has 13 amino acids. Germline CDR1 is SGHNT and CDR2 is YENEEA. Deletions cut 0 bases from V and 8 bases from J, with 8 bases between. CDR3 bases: TGTGCCAGCAGCTTAGAGTTTGGGGATGAGCAGTTCTTC. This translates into CASSLEFGDEQFF. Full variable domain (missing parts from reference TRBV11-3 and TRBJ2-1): EAGVVQSPRYKIIEKKQPVAFWCNPISGHNTLYWYLQNLGQGPELLIRYENEEAVDDSQLPKDRFSAERLKGVDSTLKIQPAELGDSAVYLCASSLEFGDEQFFGPGTRLTVL.

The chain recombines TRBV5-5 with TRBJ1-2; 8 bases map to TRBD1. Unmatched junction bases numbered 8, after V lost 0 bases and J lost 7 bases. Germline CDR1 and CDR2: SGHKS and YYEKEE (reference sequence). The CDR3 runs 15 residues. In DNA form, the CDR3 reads TGTGCCAGCAGCTTGGCACCGGGACAGGAAGGTGGCTACACCTTC. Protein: CASSLAPGQEGGYTF.

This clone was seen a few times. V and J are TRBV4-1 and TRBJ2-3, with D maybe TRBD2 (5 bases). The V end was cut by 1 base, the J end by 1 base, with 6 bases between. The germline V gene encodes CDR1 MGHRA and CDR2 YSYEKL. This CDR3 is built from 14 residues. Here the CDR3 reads CASSQVRGTDTQYF. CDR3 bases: TGCGCCAGCAGCCAAGTGCGGGGCACAGATACGCAGTATTTT.

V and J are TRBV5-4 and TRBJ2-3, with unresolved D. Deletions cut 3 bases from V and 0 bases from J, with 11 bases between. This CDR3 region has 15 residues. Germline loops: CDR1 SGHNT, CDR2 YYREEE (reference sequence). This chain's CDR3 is CASSSKIGSTDTQYF. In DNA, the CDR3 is TGTGCCAGCAGCTCAAAAATAGGGAGCACAGATACGCAGTATTTT.

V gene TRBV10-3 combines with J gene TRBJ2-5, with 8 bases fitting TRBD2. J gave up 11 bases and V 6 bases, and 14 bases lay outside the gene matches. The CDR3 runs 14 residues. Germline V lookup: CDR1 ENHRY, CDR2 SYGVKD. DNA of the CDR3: TGTGCCATCAGCGGGGGGGGACTCCGGGGGGAGCAGTACTTC. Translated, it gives CAISGGGLRGEQYF.

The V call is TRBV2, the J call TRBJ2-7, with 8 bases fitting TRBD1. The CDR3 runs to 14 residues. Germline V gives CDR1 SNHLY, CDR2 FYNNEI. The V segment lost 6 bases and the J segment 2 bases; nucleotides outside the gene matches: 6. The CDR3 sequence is CASSPWTGTYEQYF. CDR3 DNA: TGTGCCAGCAGCCCCTGGACAGGGACCTACGAGCAGTACTTC.

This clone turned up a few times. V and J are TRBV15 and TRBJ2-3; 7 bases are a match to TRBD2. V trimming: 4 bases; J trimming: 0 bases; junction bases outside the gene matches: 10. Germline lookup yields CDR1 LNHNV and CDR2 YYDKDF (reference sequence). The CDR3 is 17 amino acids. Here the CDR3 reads CATSIRIAGTSTDTQYF. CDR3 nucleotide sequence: TGTGCCACCAGCATTAGAATAGCGGGTACGAGCACAGATACGCAGTATTTT. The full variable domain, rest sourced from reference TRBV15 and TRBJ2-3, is DAMVIQNPRYQVTQFGKPVTLSCSQTLNHNVMYWYQQKSSQAPKLLFHYYDKDFNNEADTPDNFQSRRPNTSFCFLDIRSPGLGDTAMYLCATSIRIAGTSTDTQYFGPGTRLTVL.

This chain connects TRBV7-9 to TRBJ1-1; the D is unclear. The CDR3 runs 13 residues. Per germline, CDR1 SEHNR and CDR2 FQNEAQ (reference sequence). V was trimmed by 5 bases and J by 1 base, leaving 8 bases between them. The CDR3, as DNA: TGTGCCAGCAGCCGAGACGGGAACACTGAAGCTTTCTTT. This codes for CASSRDGNTEAFF.

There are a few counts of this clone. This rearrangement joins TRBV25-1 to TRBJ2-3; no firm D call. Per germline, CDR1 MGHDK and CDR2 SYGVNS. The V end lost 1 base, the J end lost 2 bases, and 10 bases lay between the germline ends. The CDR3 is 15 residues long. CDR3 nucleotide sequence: TGTGCCAGCAGTGAATTCGGACCTTTCACAGATACGCAGTATTTT. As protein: CASSEFGPFTDTQYF. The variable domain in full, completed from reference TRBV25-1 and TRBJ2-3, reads EADIYQTPRYLVIGTGKKITLECSQTMGHDKMYWYQQDPGMELHLIHYSYGVNSTEKGDLSSESTVSRIRTEHFPLTLESARPSHTSQYLCASSEFGPFTDTQYFGPGTRLTVL.

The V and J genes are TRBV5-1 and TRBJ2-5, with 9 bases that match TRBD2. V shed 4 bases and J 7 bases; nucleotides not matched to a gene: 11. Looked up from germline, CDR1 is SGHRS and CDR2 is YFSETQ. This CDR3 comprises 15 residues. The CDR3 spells CASSPEAAGGSTQYF. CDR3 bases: TGCGCCAGCAGCCCGGAGGCAGCGGGGGGATCGACCCAGTACTTC.

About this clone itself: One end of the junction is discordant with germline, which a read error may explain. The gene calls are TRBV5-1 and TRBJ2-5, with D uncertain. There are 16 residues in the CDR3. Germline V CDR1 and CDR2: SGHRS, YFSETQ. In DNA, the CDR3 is TGCGCCCGCAGCAATCAAGTGGGCTACGAGTGGAAGACCCAGTACTTC. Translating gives CARSNQVGYEWKTQYF.

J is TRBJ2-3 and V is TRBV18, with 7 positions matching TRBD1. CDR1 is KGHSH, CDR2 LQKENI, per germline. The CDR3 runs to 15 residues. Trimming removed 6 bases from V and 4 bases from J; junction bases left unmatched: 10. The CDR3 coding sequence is TGTGCCAGCTCGTCACAGGGGACGTCGTCAGATACGCAGTATTTT. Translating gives CASSSQGTSSDTQYF.

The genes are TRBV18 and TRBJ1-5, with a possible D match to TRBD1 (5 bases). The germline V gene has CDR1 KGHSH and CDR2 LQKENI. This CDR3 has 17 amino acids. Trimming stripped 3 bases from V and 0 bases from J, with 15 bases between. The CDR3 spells CASSPKGRPYSNQPQHF. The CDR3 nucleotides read TGTGCCAGCTCACCTAAGGGGCGCCCCTATAGCAATCAGCCCCAGCATTTT.

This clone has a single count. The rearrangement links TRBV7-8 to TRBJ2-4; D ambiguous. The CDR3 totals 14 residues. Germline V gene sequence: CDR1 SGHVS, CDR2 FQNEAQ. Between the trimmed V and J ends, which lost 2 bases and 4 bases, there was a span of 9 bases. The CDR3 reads CASSLLIGKNIQYF. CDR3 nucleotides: TGTGCCAGCAGCTTATTGATCGGAAAAAACATTCAGTACTTC.

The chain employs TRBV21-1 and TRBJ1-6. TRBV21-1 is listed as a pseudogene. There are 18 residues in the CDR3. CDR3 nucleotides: TGTGCCAGCAGGACAAACCTAGCTACACATACACATAATTCACCCCTCCACTTT. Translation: CASRTNLATHTHNSPLHF.

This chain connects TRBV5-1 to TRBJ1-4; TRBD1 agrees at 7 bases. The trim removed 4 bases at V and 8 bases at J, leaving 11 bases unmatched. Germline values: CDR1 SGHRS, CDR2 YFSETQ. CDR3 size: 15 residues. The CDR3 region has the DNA TGCGCCAGCAGCGTACAGACAGGGTATGGAGAAAAACTGTTTTTT. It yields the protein CASSVQTGYGEKLFF.

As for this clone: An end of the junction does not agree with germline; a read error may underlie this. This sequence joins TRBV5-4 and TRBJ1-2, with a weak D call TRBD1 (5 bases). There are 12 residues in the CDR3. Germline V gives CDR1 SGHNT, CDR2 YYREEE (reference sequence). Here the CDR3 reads CASTLGGGGYTF. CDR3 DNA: TGTGCCAGCACCTTGGGGGGGGGAGGCTACACCTTC.

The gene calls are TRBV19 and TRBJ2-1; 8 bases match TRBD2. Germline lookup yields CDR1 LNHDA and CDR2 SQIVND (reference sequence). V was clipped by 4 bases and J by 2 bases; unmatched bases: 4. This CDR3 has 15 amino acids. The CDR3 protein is CASSTSGYAYNEQFF. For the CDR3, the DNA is TGTGCCAGTAGTACTAGCGGGTATGCCTACAATGAGCAGTTCTTC. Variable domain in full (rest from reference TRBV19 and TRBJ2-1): DGGITQSPKYLFRKEGQNVTLSCEQNLNHDAMYWYRQDPGQGLRLIYYSQIVNDFQKGDIAEGYSVSREKKESFPLTVTSAQKNPTAFYLCASSTSGYAYNEQFFGPGTRLTVL.